One T cell receptor (beta chain) is described in this entry. Its antigen is currently unknown. Germline V CDR1 and CDR2: LNHDA, SQIVND (reference sequence). V gave up 1 base and J gave up 5 bases; unmatched junction bases: 4. The CDR3 contains 15 residues. These data come from a study of OX40 agonist ivuxolimab in advanced cancers. Study as a whole: Patients were roughly 83% male with ages roughly 23 to 90, mean about 65. Study results and limitations: Clonal expansion was seen in CD4+ and CD8+ blood T cells by week 6 at 0.1 to 3.0 mg/kg. Researchers did not determine the expanded peripheral T cells' antigen specificity.

Clones were sequenced by immunoSEQ multiplex PCR, and TCRdb holds only the in-frame ones, with some missing. This sample has some 50,000 clones, with approximately 79% found just once. The clonotype was recovered from an adult with an advanced solid tumor such as melanoma, head and neck, liver or kidney cancer. The genes are TRBV19 and TRBJ1-5; 8 bases map to TRBD1. The material sequenced was CD4+ or CD8+ T cells sorted from blood, taken in a trial of the OX40 agonist ivuxolimab. The CDR3 loop reads CASSIVDREDQPQHF. The CDR3 DNA is TGTGCCAGTAGTATAGTGGACAGGGAGGATCAGCCCCAGCATTTT.